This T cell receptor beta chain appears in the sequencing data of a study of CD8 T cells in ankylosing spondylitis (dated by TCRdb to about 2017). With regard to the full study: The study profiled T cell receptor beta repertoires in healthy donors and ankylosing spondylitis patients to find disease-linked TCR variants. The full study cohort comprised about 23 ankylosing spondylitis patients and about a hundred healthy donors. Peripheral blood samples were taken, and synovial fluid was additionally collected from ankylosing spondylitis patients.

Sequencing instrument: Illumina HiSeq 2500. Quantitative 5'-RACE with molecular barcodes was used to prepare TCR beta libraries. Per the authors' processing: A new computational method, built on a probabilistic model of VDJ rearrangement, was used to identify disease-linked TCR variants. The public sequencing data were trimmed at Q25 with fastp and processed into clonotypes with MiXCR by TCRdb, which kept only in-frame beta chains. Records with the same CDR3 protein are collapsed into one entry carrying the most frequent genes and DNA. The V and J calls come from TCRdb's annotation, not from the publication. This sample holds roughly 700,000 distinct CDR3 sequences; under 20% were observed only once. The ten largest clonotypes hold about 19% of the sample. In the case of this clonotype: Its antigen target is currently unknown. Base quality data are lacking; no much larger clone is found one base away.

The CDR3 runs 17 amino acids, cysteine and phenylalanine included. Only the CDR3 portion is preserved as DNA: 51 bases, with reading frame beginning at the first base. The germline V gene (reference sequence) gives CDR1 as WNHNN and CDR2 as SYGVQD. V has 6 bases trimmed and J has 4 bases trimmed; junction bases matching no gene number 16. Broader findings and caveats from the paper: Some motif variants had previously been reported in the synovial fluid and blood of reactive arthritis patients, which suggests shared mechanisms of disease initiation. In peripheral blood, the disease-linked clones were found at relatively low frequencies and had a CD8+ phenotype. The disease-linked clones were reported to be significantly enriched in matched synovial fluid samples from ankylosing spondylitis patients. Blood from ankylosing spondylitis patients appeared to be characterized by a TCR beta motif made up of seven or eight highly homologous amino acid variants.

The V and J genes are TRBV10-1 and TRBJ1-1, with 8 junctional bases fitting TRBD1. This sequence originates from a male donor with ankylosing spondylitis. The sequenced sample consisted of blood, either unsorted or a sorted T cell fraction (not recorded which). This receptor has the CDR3 CASRENPRDRLSTEAFF. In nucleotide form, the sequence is TGCGCCAGCAGGGAGAATCCGAGGGACAGGCTCTCCACTGAAGCTTTCTTT.